This T cell receptor beta chain was identified during a study of ipilimumab plus nivolumab after autologous stem cell transplantation. Study context: Typical patient got about 5 ipilimumab doses and 7 or 8 nivolumab doses (median).

Assay: immunoSEQ multiplex PCR; the TCRdb copy retains only in-frame clones and omits some. The sample includes approximately 80,000 clones, approximately 86% of them seen just once. Patients got ipilimumab 1 mg/kg beginning 14 to 28 days post-transplant. Through week 26, nivolumab 3 mg/kg IV was given weeks 1, 4, 7, 10, then biweekly. This receptor was taken from a male donor with diffuse large B-cell lymphoma. The sample consisted of PBMCs, taken in a trial of ipilimumab plus nivolumab as post-transplant consolidation.

The CDR3 sequence is CASSYSDSNYGYTF. Here the CDR3 DNA reads TGTGCCAGCAGTTACAGCGACAGTAACTATGGCTACACCTTC. This chain uses TRBV6-6 with TRBJ1-2, with TRBD1 as a possible D gene (5 bases). The CDR3 totals 14 residues. The germline V gene has CDR1 MNHNY and CDR2 SVGAGI (reference sequence). The V end was cut by 2 bases, the J end by 1 base, with 8 bases between.